This T cell receptor (beta chain) stems from a study of blood T cell repertoires in COVID-19. The protocol was immunoSEQ multiplex PCR, while the TCRdb copy is restricted to in-frame clones and leaves out a portion. The sample consists of 110,000 or so clones, around 86% of them appearing once. This CDR3 region has 14 residues. CDR1 and CDR2 from the germline V gene are SGDLS and YYNGEE. Trimming removed 2 bases from V and 1 base from J; junction bases left unmatched: 2. Sequenced sample: peripheral blood. This TCR was sampled from a man at least 80 years old with acute or convalescent COVID-19. The chain combines TRBV9 with TRBJ1-1, with 7 bases that match TRBD1. CDR3 bases: TGTGCCAGCAGCGTCGGGACAGCGAACACTGAAGCTTTCTTT. This encodes CASSVGTANTEAFF. Together with reference TRBV9 and TRBJ1-1, the CDR3 gives the full variable domain: DSGVTQTPKHLITATGQRVTLRCSPRSGDLSVYWYQQSLDQGLQFLIQYYNGEERAKGNILERFSAQQFPDLHSELNLSSLELGDSALYFCASSVGTANTEAFFGQGTRLTVV.